Below, 4 T cell receptor beta chains from the same sample are listed, as sequenced in a study of shared clonotypes between healthy human individuals. Assay: immunoSEQ multiplex PCR; the TCRdb copy retains only in-frame clones and omits some. Of around 700,000 clones listed, 55% to 75% were seen once; the top ten hold 1.8%. What was sequenced was memory CD4+ T cells sorted from blood. Specified subset: CD45RA-negative fraction. These receptors came from a woman in her twenties or thirties in good health.

The chain has TRBV28 and TRBJ2-4; D not certain. Trimming cost V 5 bases and J 5 bases, with 10 bases left between them. Germline CDR1 reads MDHEN; CDR2 reads SYDVKM. The CDR3 runs 13 residues. The CDR3 region has the DNA TGTGCCAGCAGTCAAACGTTCCAAAACATTCAGTACTTC. It translates to CASSQTFQNIQYF.

The gene calls are TRBV6-5 and TRBJ1-1, with 9 nucleotides matching TRBD1. Germline CDR1 MNHEY, CDR2 SVGAGI. The CDR3 contains 14 residues. The V gene end was trimmed by 3 bases and the J gene end by 7 bases; junction bases not matched to a gene: 6. In nucleotides, the CDR3 is TGTGCCAGCAGTTATTCCGGGACAGGGAGTGAAGCTTTCTTT. Amino acids: CASSYSGTGSEAFF.

This clone was seen just once. The chain uses TRBV7-9 and TRBJ1-1; D ambiguous. Germline loops: CDR1 SEHNR, CDR2 FQNEAQ (reference sequence). V was trimmed by 5 bases and J by 4 bases, leaving 8 bases between them. The CDR3 extends over 12 amino acids. The CDR3 DNA reads TGTGCCAGCAGCGACGACACCACTGAAGCTTTCTTT. The encoded protein is CASSDDTTEAFF.

This clone appeared a few times. The CDR3 is CASSPPGLGEMNTEAFF. Written as DNA, the CDR3 is TGTGCCAGCAGTCCACCGGGGCTTGGGGAGATGAACACTGAAGCTTTCTTT. The chain carries TRBV28 and TRBJ1-1; D possibly corresponds to TRBD1 (5 bases). Per the germline V gene, CDR1 is MDHEN and CDR2 is SYDVKM. CDR3 size: 17 residues. Trimming pared 5 bases from V and 0 bases from J, leaving 19 bases between.